This T cell receptor beta chain is from a study of blood T cell repertoires in COVID-19. Original handling: Estimates of nucleated cell counts were drawn from the amplification of reference gene primers. Measured with immunoSEQ multiplex PCR; TCRdb has only the in-frame clones, and not every one. That table furnishes V, J and clone size, whereas the DNA furnished D and trimming. The table includes under 300,000 clones, about 80% detected once. Deletions cut 1 base from V and 3 bases from J, with 13 bases between. Germline CDR1 MGHRA, CDR2 YSYEKL. There are 15 residues in the CDR3. This sequence was found in a man aged 45 to 65 who had recovered from COVID-19. Source material: PBMCs or T cells enriched from blood (not recorded which). V gene TRBV4-1 combines with J gene TRBJ2-7, with D possibly being TRBD2 (5 bases). CDR3 DNA: TGCGCCAGCAGCCAAGGGCCAGCGGCGCTCTACGAGCAGTACTTC. Translation: CASSQGPAALYEQYF.